This is a list of T cell receptor beta chains from one sample in a study of cytomegalovirus exposure and HLA in healthy donors. Using immunoSEQ multiplex PCR, the repertoire was profiled, and TCRdb retains in-frame clones only, with some absent. The sample shows over 150,000 clones, about 75% of them seen only once. Sequenced: PBMCs. These receptors originate from a male donor in good health and CMV-seronegative. The CDR3 runs from the conserved cysteine through the conserved F or W. The D gene is left open where the match is weak. Part of the rows lack a size; the others show once, few, many or a class for expanded clones.

D gene: NA
V gene: TRBV6-6
clone size: NA
J gene: TRBJ2-1
CDR3 protein: CASSVTGRGGYNEQFF
CDR3 DNA: TGTGCCAGCTCAGTTACGGGCCGGGGAGGATACAATGAGCAGTTCTTC

D gene: NA
V gene: TRBV6-1
clone size: NA
J gene: TRBJ2-3
CDR3 protein: CASSEIAGSSSDTQYF
CDR3 DNA: TGTGCCAGCAGTGAAATCGCGGGATCGAGTTCCGATACGCAGTATTTT

D gene: NA
V gene: TRBV2
clone size: NA
J gene: TRBJ2-7
CDR3 protein: CASKGGPEQYF
CDR3 DNA: TGTGCCAGCAAGGGAGGTCCCGAGCAGTACTTC

D gene: TRBD2
V gene: TRBV27
clone size: few
J gene: TRBJ2-3
CDR3 protein: CASSFGPGGTDTQYF
CDR3 DNA: TGTGCCAGCAGTTTCGGCCCGGGGGGGACAGATACGCAGTATTTT

D gene: NA
V gene: TRBV28
clone size: NA
J gene: TRBJ1-1
CDR3 protein: CAGGRLNTEAFF
CDR3 DNA: TGTGCCGGAGGGCGTTTGAACACTGAAGCTTTCTTT

D gene: TRBD2
V gene: TRBV13
clone size: NA
J gene: TRBJ2-4
CDR3 protein: CASSYLPTSGNKNIQYF
CDR3 DNA: TGTGCCAGCAGCTACCTCCCGACTAGCGGGAACAAAAACATTCAGTACTTC

D gene: NA
V gene: TRBV4-2
clone size: once
J gene: TRBJ2-1
CDR3 protein: CASSQGVSRGEQFF
CDR3 DNA: TGTGCCAGCAGCCAAGGCGTCTCCAGAGGGGAGCAGTTCTTC

D gene: NA
V gene: TRBV6-5
clone size: few
J gene: TRBJ2-7
CDR3 protein: CASSYSEGQSYEQYF
CDR3 DNA: TGTGCCAGCAGTTACTCGGAGGGCCAGTCCTACGAGCAGTACTTC

D gene: TRBD1
V gene: TRBV29-1
clone size: few
J gene: TRBJ1-2
CDR3 protein: CSGSTGGGYTF
CDR3 DNA: TGCAGCGGGTCGACAGGGGGAGGCTACACCTTC

D gene: NA
V gene: TRBV5-1
clone size: once
J gene: TRBJ1-1
CDR3 protein: CASNVRTDDTEAFF
CDR3 DNA: TGCGCCAGTAACGTCCGAACAGACGACACTGAAGCTTTCTTT

D gene: TRBD1
V gene: TRBV7-9
clone size: NA
J gene: TRBJ1-5
CDR3 protein: CASSLGQGDNQPQHF
CDR3 DNA: TGTGCCAGCAGCTTAGGGCAGGGGGACAATCAGCCCCAGCATTTT

D gene: NA
V gene: TRBV6-1
clone size: NA
J gene: TRBJ1-2
CDR3 protein: CASSERSNYGYTF
CDR3 DNA: TGTGCCAGCAGTGAAAGGAGTAACTATGGCTACACCTTC

D gene: NA
V gene: TRBV25-1
clone size: NA
J gene: TRBJ2-3
CDR3 protein: CASSTRAGWSTDTQYF
CDR3 DNA: TGTGCCAGCAGTACCCGGGCAGGGTGGAGCACAGATACGCAGTATTTT

D gene: TRBD1
V gene: TRBV6-5
clone size: once
J gene: TRBJ1-1
CDR3 protein: CASRLQGMSTEAFF
CDR3 DNA: TGTGCCAGCAGACTACAGGGGATGAGTACTGAAGCTTTCTTT

D gene: TRBD1
V gene: TRBV7-3
clone size: few
J gene: TRBJ2-1
CDR3 protein: CASSSGTGVYNEQFF
CDR3 DNA: TGTGCCAGCAGCTCCGGGACAGGGGTCTACAATGAGCAGTTCTTC

D gene: TRBD2
V gene: TRBV5-1
clone size: NA
J gene: TRBJ2-7
CDR3 protein: CASSLVASGGYEQYF
CDR3 DNA: TGCGCCAGCAGCTTGGTGGCTAGCGGTGGATACGAGCAGTACTTC

D gene: TRBD2
V gene: TRBV11-2
clone size: once
J gene: TRBJ2-3
CDR3 protein: CASSPGGPSGSDTQYF
CDR3 DNA: TGTGCCAGCAGCCCCGGGGGACCCAGCGGGAGTGATACGCAGTATTTT

D gene: NA
V gene: TRBV6-5
clone size: NA
J gene: TRBJ1-2
CDR3 protein: CASSYGAGERYTF
CDR3 DNA: TGTGCCAGCAGTTACGGGGCGGGGGAACGCTACACCTTC

D gene: TRBD1
V gene: TRBV28
clone size: NA
J gene: TRBJ2-3
CDR3 protein: CASRSGQGSFTQYF
CDR3 DNA: TGTGCCAGCAGATCGGGACAGGGGTCCTTTACGCAGTATTTT

D gene: TRBD2
V gene: TRBV5-6
clone size: few
J gene: TRBJ2-1
CDR3 protein: CASSFLSGRLQGNEQFF
CDR3 DNA: TGTGCCAGCAGCTTTCTTAGCGGGAGGCTACAGGGCAATGAGCAGTTCTTC

D gene: TRBD1
V gene: TRBV10-3
clone size: NA
J gene: TRBJ2-7
CDR3 protein: CAIRPGQGGGEQYF
CDR3 DNA: TGTGCCATCCGACCGGGACAGGGTGGAGGCGAGCAGTACTTC

D gene: TRBD1
V gene: TRBV27
clone size: NA
J gene: TRBJ1-1
CDR3 protein: CASSLYPPGTGGTEAFF
CDR3 DNA: TGTGCCAGCAGTTTATATCCCCCCGGGACAGGGGGGACTGAAGCTTTCTTT

D gene: NA
V gene: TRBV6-5
clone size: NA
J gene: TRBJ1-2
CDR3 protein: CASSYDPWGANYGYTF
CDR3 DNA: TGTGCCAGCAGTTACGACCCCTGGGGAGCTAACTATGGCTACACCTTC

D gene: NA
V gene: TRBV12-5
clone size: NA
J gene: TRBJ2-2
CDR3 protein: CASGLESVELFF
CDR3 DNA: TGTGCTAGTGGCCTCGAATCAGTGGAGCTGTTTTTT

D gene: NA
V gene: TRBV5-1
clone size: NA
J gene: TRBJ1-1
CDR3 protein: CASSPGDVLYTEAFF
CDR3 DNA: TGCGCCAGCAGCCCGGGGGACGTTTTATACACTGAAGCTTTCTTT

D gene: NA
V gene: TRBV28
clone size: NA
J gene: TRBJ2-6
CDR3 protein: CAVGAVGANVLTF
CDR3 DNA: TGTGCCGTAGGTGCGGTGGGGGCCAACGTCCTGACTTTC

D gene: NA
V gene: TRBV4-3
clone size: NA
J gene: TRBJ2-6
CDR3 protein: CASSQFVVSSGANVLTF
CDR3 DNA: TGCGCCAGCAGCCAGTTCGTGGTCAGCTCTGGGGCCAACGTCCTGACTTTC

D gene: TRBD2
V gene: TRBV5-1
clone size: NA
J gene: TRBJ2-7
CDR3 protein: CASSPGTSGTYEQYF
CDR3 DNA: TGCGCCAGCAGCCCGGGGACTAGCGGCACCTACGAGCAGTACTTC

D gene: NA
V gene: TRBV6-4
clone size: NA
J gene: TRBJ1-6
CDR3 protein: CASSPRGNSPLHF
CDR3 DNA: TGTGCCAGCAGTCCCCGGGGTAATTCACCCCTCCACTTT

D gene: NA
V gene: TRBV5-1
clone size: NA
J gene: TRBJ2-7
CDR3 protein: CASSLAYSSYEQYF
CDR3 DNA: TGCGCCAGCAGCTTGGCTTACAGCTCCTACGAGCAGTACTTC

D gene: TRBD1
V gene: TRBV11-2
clone size: NA
J gene: TRBJ1-1
CDR3 protein: CASTGTGGDTEAFF
CDR3 DNA: TGTGCCAGCACCGGGACAGGGGGGGACACTGAAGCTTTCTTT

D gene: NA
V gene: TRBV2
clone size: NA
J gene: TRBJ2-7
CDR3 protein: CASSQEGYEQYF
CDR3 DNA: TGTGCCAGCAGCCAGGAGGGCTACGAGCAGTACTTC

D gene: TRBD1
V gene: TRBV6-1
clone size: NA
J gene: TRBJ1-6
CDR3 protein: CASSLAGGANSPLHF
CDR3 DNA: TGTGCCAGCTCCCTGGCAGGGGGTGCTAATTCACCCCTCCACTTT

D gene: TRBD1
V gene: TRBV5-5
clone size: few
J gene: TRBJ1-1
CDR3 protein: CASSLRDRNTEAFF
CDR3 DNA: TGTGCCAGCAGCTTGAGGGACAGAAACACTGAAGCTTTCTTT

D gene: TRBD1
V gene: TRBV5-6
clone size: NA
J gene: TRBJ2-5
CDR3 protein: CVSSPRTGYETQYF
CDR3 DNA: TGTGTCAGCAGCCCAAGGACAGGGTACGAGACCCAGTACTTC

D gene: TRBD1
V gene: TRBV4-1
clone size: NA
J gene: TRBJ1-5
CDR3 protein: CASSGTGYTQPQHF
CDR3 DNA: TGCGCCAGCAGTGGGACAGGGTACACTCAGCCCCAGCATTTT

D gene: NA
V gene: TRBV11-2
clone size: NA
J gene: TRBJ2-7
CDR3 protein: CASSLSGGLGEQYF
CDR3 DNA: TGTGCCAGCAGCTTGAGTGGGGGCCTAGGCGAGCAGTACTTC

D gene: NA
V gene: TRBV6-5
clone size: NA
J gene: TRBJ2-7
CDR3 protein: CASSYSQGYEQYF
CDR3 DNA: TGTGCCAGCAGTTACTCGCAGGGTTACGAGCAGTACTTC

D gene: TRBD2
V gene: TRBV7-3
clone size: NA
J gene: TRBJ2-1
CDR3 protein: CASSLYTSGIYNEQFF
CDR3 DNA: TGTGCCAGCAGCTTATATACTAGCGGAATCTACAATGAGCAGTTCTTC

D gene: NA
V gene: TRBV29-1
clone size: NA
J gene: TRBJ1-1
CDR3 protein: CSVTSGKAFF
CDR3 DNA: TGCAGCGTTACATCGGGAAAAGCTTTCTTT

D gene: NA
V gene: TRBV7-2
clone size: NA
J gene: TRBJ1-2
CDR3 protein: CASSPGDGYTF
CDR3 DNA: TGTGCCAGCAGCCCCGGGGATGGCTACACCTTC

D gene: TRBD2
V gene: TRBV10-3
clone size: once
J gene: TRBJ2-3
CDR3 protein: CAISDGAGGPDTQYF
CDR3 DNA: TGTGCCATCAGTGACGGAGCGGGGGGCCCAGATACGCAGTATTTT